A single sample gave rise to the 11 T cell receptor beta chains below, sequenced in a study of blood T cell repertoires in COVID-19. The protocol was immunoSEQ multiplex PCR, while the TCRdb copy is restricted to in-frame clones and leaves out a portion. The sample has under 200,000 clones, about 85% seen once; the top ten hold about 5.6%. Sequenced input: peripheral blood. The receptor set was obtained from a woman in her forties or fifties with COVID-19, enrolled during active disease.

The DNA of the CDR3 is TGTGCCAGCGGGGAGGGGGACTACGAGCAGTACTTC. Translated: CASGEGDYEQYF. This chain links TRBV28 with TRBJ2-7, with a weak D call TRBD2 (7 bases). Germline CDR1 reads MDHEN; CDR2 reads SYDVKM. CDR3 length equals 12 residues. V was trimmed by 8 bases and J by 3 bases, leaving 11 bases between them.

The rearrangement uses TRBV3-1 (or the pseudogene TRBV3-2) and TRBJ1-1; no clear D gene. V lost 1 base, J lost 3 bases, and 9 bases lay in between. CDR1 is LGHDT, CDR2 YNNKEL, per germline (reference sequence). The CDR3 sequence is 14 residues long. This CDR3 is CASSQGSVDTEAFF. Here the CDR3 DNA reads TGTGCCAGCAGCCAAGGATCAGTGGACACTGAAGCTTTCTTT.

The chain employs TRBV24-1 and TRBJ2-2, with D unclear. CDR1 KGHDR and CDR2 SFDVKD come from the germline V gene. The CDR3 has 13 amino acids. With 6 bases removed from V and 1 base from J, the gap between germline ends came to 5 bases. CDR3 residues: CATSTENTGELFF. The DNA for the CDR3 is TGTGCCACCAGTACAGAGAACACCGGGGAGCTGTTTTTT.

This chain joins TRBV11-2 and TRBJ2-1; TRBD2 aligns across 7 bases. The CDR3 loop spans 15 amino acids. Germline assignment: CDR1 SGHAT and CDR2 FQNNGV. Unmatched junction bases numbered 12, after V lost 5 bases and J lost 8 bases. This CDR3 reads CASSLSFGAGDEQFF. The CDR3 DNA sequence: TGTGCCAGCAGCCTAAGTTTCGGGGCGGGGGATGAGCAGTTCTTC.

This clone appeared a single time. V and J are TRBV14 and TRBJ2-5, with 10 bases matching TRBD2. V gave up 2 bases and J gave up 1 base; unmatched junction bases: 1. Germline V lookup: CDR1 SGHDN, CDR2 FVKESK. CDR3 length: 15 residues. CDR3 residues: CASSQWTSGQETQYF. CDR3 in DNA: TGTGCCAGCAGCCAATGGACTAGCGGCCAAGAGACCCAGTACTTC.

The rearrangement uses TRBV7-3 and TRBJ2-3; the D gene is possibly TRBD2 (6 bases). The length of the CDR3 is 15 residues. Germline CDR1 is SGHTA and CDR2 is FQGTGA. V lost 2 bases, J lost 1 base, and 10 bases lay in between. The CDR3: CASSLFPSGTDTQYF. CDR3 nucleotides: TGTGCCAGCAGCTTATTTCCTAGCGGCACAGATACGCAGTATTTT. Complete variable domain (other parts from reference TRBV7-3 and TRBJ2-3): GAGVSQTPSNKVTEKGKYVELRCDPISGHTALYWYRQSLGQGPEFLIYFQGTGAADDSGLPNDRFFAVRPEGSVSTLKIQRTERGDSAVYLCASSLFPSGTDTQYFGPGTRLTVL.

This chain links TRBV7-3 with TRBJ1-1; D uncertain. The length of the CDR3 is 13 residues. The germline V gene has CDR1 SGHTA and CDR2 FQGTGA. The V gene lost 1 base and the J gene lost 2 bases, with 5 bases spanning the gap. This CDR3 reads CASSLRSNTEAFF. CDR3 bases: TGTGCCAGCAGCTTAAGGAGTAACACTGAAGCTTTCTTT. The full variable domain, completed using reference TRBV7-3 and TRBJ1-1, is GAGVSQTPSNKVTEKGKYVELRCDPISGHTALYWYRQSLGQGPEFLIYFQGTGAADDSGLPNDRFFAVRPEGSVSTLKIQRTERGDSAVYLCASSLRSNTEAFFGQGTRLTVV.

This clone was detected once. V gene TRBV7-9 combines with J gene TRBJ1-4, with D perhaps TRBD1 (6 bases). Germline CDR1 reads SEHNR; CDR2 reads FQNEAQ (reference sequence). V was clipped by 2 bases and J by 3 bases, with 13 bases between them. This CDR3 has 16 residues. CDR3: CASSLPWGLSNEKLFF. The CDR3 region has the DNA TGTGCCAGCAGCTTACCCTGGGGGCTCTCTAATGAAAAACTGTTTTTT.

This chain connects TRBV5-1 to TRBJ1-6; 10 nucleotides align to TRBD1. V trimming: 3 bases; J trimming: 10 bases; junction bases outside the gene matches: 7. Germline CDR1 reads SGHRS; CDR2 reads YFSETQ. CDR3 size: 15 residues. CDR3 DNA: TGCGCCAGCAGCTGGCAGGGGACAGGGGACTCACCCCTCCACTTT. Residues: CASSWQGTGDSPLHF.

There are a few counts of this clone. The chain carries TRBV11-2 and TRBJ2-5, with TRBD2 identical over 12 bases. The CDR3 runs 18 residues. Trimming took 3 bases from V and 2 from J; bases not matched to a gene: 10. The V gene's germline CDR1 is SGHAT and CDR2 FQNNGV. The CDR3 region is CASSFRTSGAWEQETQYF. The CDR3 DNA reads TGTGCCAGCAGCTTTCGGACTAGCGGGGCATGGGAACAAGAGACCCAGTACTTC. Drawing the rest from reference TRBV11-2 and TRBJ2-5, the complete variable domain is EAGVAQSPRYKIIEKRQSVAFWCNPISGHATLYWYQQILGQGPKLLIQFQNNGVVDDSQLPKDRFSAERLKGVDSTLKIQPAKLEDSAVYLCASSFRTSGAWEQETQYFGPGTRLLVL.

The rearrangement uses TRBV10-3 and TRBJ1-1, with TRBD1 matching 7 bases. The CDR3 sequence is 13 residues long. V shed 6 bases, J shed 3 bases, and the junction held 4 bases outside the gene matches. The germline CDR1 and CDR2 sequences are ENHRY and SYGVKD. In DNA form, the CDR3 reads TGTGCCATCAGGTATCAGGGGGACACTGAAGCTTTCTTT. Translation: CAIRYQGDTEAFF.